The rows below give T cell receptor beta chains drawn from one sample of a study of blood T cell repertoires in COVID-19. Clones were read by immunoSEQ multiplex PCR, and TCRdb kept only the in-frame ones, dropping some. The repertoire holds roughly 150,000 clones, with around 83% as singletons. The specimen sequenced was peripheral blood. These receptors were collected from a woman in her seventies who had recovered from COVID-19. Both conserved end residues are part of each CDR3. The D gene is left open where the match is weak. Not all rows give a size; the values are once, few, many and, for expanded clones, a class.

v_gene	abundance	j_gene	d_gene	CDR3aa	CDR3nt
TRBV28	-	TRBJ2-7	TRBD2	CASTQTSGSYEQYF	TGTGCCAGCACCCAGACTAGCGGGAGCTACGAGCAGTACTTC
TRBV9	-	TRBJ2-2	TRBD1	CASSVGGDRGRAGELFF	TGTGCCAGCAGCGTAGGGGGGGACAGGGGTCGCGCCGGGGAGCTGTTTTTT
TRBV5-1	-	TRBJ2-7	-	CASSPQKYEQYF	TGCGCCAGCAGCCCACAGAAGTACGAGCAGTACTTC
TRBV6-5	-	TRBJ1-2	-	CASSFVGAPANYGYTF	TGTGCCAGCAGTTTTGTTGGGGCCCCAGCTAACTATGGCTACACCTTC
TRBV7-9	-	TRBJ2-1	TRBD2	CASSLGGGSYPYNEQFF	TGTGCCAGCAGCTTAGGAGGCGGGAGCTATCCCTACAATGAGCAGTTCTTC
TRBV28	once	TRBJ2-7	TRBD2	CASSLRDYRVGEQYF	TGTGCCAGCAGTTTGCGGGACTACCGCGTTGGTGAGCAGTACTTC
TRBV6-6	-	TRBJ1-3	-	CASSRGQRGSGNTIYF	TGTGCCAGCAGCCGCGGACAGCGCGGGTCTGGAAACACCATATATTTT
TRBV7-3	-	TRBJ2-2	TRBD2	CASAIRGLAGGPLRGELFF	TGTGCCAGCGCCATCAGGGGCCTAGCGGGAGGGCCGCTGAGGGGGGAGCTGTTTTTT
TRBV2	many	TRBJ2-1	-	CASTQGRGPYNEQFF	TGTGCCAGCACCCAAGGGCGGGGTCCCTACAATGAGCAGTTCTTC
TRBV19	-	TRBJ1-5	-	CASSMRGNGNQPQHF	TGTGCCAGTAGTATGCGGGGCAATGGCAATCAGCCCCAGCATTTT
TRBV7-3	-	TRBJ2-7	TRBD2	CASSTLAGGPNEQYF	TGTGCCAGCAGCACCCTAGCGGGGGGGCCCAACGAGCAGTACTTC
TRBV9	once	TRBJ2-7	-	CASSPSPDRYEQYF	TGTGCCAGCAGCCCATCCCCAGACAGATACGAGCAGTACTTC
TRBV7-9	medium-sized	TRBJ2-3	-	CASSSRQDPYTDTQYF	TGTGCCAGCAGCTCCCGACAGGATCCCTACACAGATACGCAGTATTTT
TRBV3-1/TRBV3-2	-	TRBJ1-5	TRBD1	CASSPRDRNNQPQHF	TGTGCCAGCAGCCCACGGGACAGAAATAATCAGCCCCAGCATTTT
TRBV5-1	-	TRBJ1-2	TRBD1	CASSVTGFNYGYTF	TGCGCCAGCAGCGTGACAGGGTTTAACTATGGCTACACCTTC
TRBV5-5	-	TRBJ1-2	-	CASSLAHFANYGYTF	TGTGCCAGCAGCTTGGCCCACTTCGCTAACTATGGCTACACCTTC
TRBV19	-	TRBJ1-2	-	CASSTPRGTNYGYTF	TGTGCCAGTAGTACCCCGCGGGGTACTAACTATGGCTACACCTTC
TRBV6-5	-	TRBJ1-3	-	CASIWAGGNTIYF	TGTGCCAGCATCTGGGCGGGAGGAAACACCATATATTTT
TRBV3-1/TRBV3-2	once	TRBJ2-7	-	CASEGAYEQYF	TGTGCCAGCGAGGGAGCCTACGAGCAGTACTTC
TRBV3-1/TRBV3-2	once	TRBJ2-2	TRBD1	CASSRSNTGGTGELFF	TGTGCCAGCAGCCGGTCTAACACAGGGGGAACCGGGGAGCTGTTTTTT
TRBV9	once	TRBJ2-1	-	CASSLQGGGGSYNEQFF	TGTGCCAGCAGCTTGCAGGGGGGTGGCGGCTCCTACAATGAGCAGTTCTTC
TRBV7-9	-	TRBJ2-1	TRBD1	CASSTTGTGVGSSYNEQFF	TGTGCCAGCAGCACAACCGGGACAGGGGTGGGGAGCTCCTACAATGAGCAGTTCTTC
TRBV3-1/TRBV3-2	once	TRBJ2-2	TRBD1	CASMPTGVDGSTGELFF	TGTGCCAGCATGCCAACAGGGGTGGACGGTTCCACCGGGGAGCTGTTTTTT
TRBV2	few	TRBJ2-6	-	CASSVVSGANVLTF	TGTGCCAGCAGTGTCGTCTCTGGGGCCAACGTCCTGACTTTC
TRBV7-9	-	TRBJ2-3	TRBD2	CASSPRTSGPQDTQYF	TGTGCCAGCAGCCCCAGGACTAGCGGCCCTCAGGATACGCAGTATTTT
TRBV5-1	-	TRBJ1-2	-	CASSLGGPGVYGYTF	TGCGCCAGCAGCTTGGGCGGGCCAGGGGTCTATGGCTACACCTTC
TRBV2	few	TRBJ1-5	TRBD1	CASSATGRDQPQHF	TGTGCCAGCAGTGCGACAGGGCGAGACCAGCCCCAGCATTTT